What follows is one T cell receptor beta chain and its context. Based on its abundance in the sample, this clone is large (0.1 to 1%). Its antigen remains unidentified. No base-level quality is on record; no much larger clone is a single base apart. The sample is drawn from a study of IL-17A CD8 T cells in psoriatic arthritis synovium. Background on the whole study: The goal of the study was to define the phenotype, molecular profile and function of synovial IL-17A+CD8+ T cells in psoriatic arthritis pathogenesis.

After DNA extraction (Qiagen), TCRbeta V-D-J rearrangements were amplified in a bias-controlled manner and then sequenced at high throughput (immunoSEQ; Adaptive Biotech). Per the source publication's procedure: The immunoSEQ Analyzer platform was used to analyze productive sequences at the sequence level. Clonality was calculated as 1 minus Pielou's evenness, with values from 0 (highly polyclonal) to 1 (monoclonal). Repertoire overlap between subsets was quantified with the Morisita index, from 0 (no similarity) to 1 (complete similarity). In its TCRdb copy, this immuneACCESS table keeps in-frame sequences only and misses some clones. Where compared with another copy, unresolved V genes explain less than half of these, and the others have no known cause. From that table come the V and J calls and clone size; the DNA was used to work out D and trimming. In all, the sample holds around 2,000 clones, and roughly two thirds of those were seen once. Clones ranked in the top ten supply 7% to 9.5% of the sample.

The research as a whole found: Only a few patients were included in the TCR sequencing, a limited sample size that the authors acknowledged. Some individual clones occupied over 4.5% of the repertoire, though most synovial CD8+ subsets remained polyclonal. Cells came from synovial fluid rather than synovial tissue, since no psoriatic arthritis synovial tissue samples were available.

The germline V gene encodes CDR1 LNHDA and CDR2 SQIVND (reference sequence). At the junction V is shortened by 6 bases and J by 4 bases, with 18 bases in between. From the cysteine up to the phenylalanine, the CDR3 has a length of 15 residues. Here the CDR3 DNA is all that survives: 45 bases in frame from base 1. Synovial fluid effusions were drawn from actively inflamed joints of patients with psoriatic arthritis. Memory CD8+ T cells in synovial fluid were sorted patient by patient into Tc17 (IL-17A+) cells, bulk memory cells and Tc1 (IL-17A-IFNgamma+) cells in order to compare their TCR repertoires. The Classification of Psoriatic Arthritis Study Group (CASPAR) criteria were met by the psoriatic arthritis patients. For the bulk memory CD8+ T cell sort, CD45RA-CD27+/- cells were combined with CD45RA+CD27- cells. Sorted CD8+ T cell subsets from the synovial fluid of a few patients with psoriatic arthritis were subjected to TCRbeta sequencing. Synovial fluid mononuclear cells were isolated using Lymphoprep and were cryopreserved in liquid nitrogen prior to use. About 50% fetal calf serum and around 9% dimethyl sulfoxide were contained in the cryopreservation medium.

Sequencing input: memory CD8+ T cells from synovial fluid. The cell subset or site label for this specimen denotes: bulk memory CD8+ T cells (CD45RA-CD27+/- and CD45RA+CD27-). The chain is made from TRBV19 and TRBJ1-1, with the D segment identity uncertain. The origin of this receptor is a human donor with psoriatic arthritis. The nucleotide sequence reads TGTGCCAGTAGGCACCCGGACCGGGGTGCCACTGAAGCTTTCTTT. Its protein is CASRHPDRGATEAFF.